Listed below are T cell receptor beta chains from one sample, sequenced in a study of control samples from healthy donors and cancer patients. Assay: immunoSEQ multiplex PCR; the TCRdb copy retains only in-frame clones and omits some. The sample contains 40,000 to 50,000 clones, over 90% of which appear only once. Sequenced sample: PBMCs. These receptors were taken from a woman between 50 and 59 years old with head and neck cancer. Each CDR3 is given with its conserved first and last residue. The order of the fields is J gene, V gene, CDR3 length, D gene, clone size, CDR3 DNA, CDR3 protein. A D gene is named only where the DNA matches it firmly. Expanded clones are given a class, and other clones once, few, many or no size at all.

TRBJ2-7	TRBV2	14	NA	NA	TGTGCCAGCAGTGAAGGGGTATGGAGGGACGAGCAGTACTTC	CASSEGVWRDEQYF
TRBJ2-2	TRBV11-3	15	NA	NA	TGTGCCAGCAGCTTGGCAGGGGCGAACACCGGGGAGCTGTTTTTT	CASSLAGANTGELFF
TRBJ2-2	TRBV7-8	22	TRBD2	NA	TGTGCCAGCAGCTTAACAATAGAGGCGGGACTAGCGGGGGGCCGGGGGACCGGGGAGCTGTTTTTT	CASSLTIEAGLAGGRGTGELFF
TRBJ1-2	TRBV7-2	13	NA	NA	TGTGCCAGCAGCTTAGAAGAATACTATGGCTACACCTTC	CASSLEEYYGYTF
TRBJ2-7	TRBV13	12	NA	NA	TGTGCCGGAAGCCTAGGGGCCTACGAGCAGTACTTC	CAGSLGAYEQYF
TRBJ1-2	TRBV5-1	15	NA	NA	TGCGCCAGCAGCTTGGACGGACAGAACTTTTATGGCTACACCTTC	CASSLDGQNFYGYTF
TRBJ1-5	TRBV5-5	13	NA	NA	TGTGCCAGCAGCCCGGGGGAATATCAGCCCCAGCATTTT	CASSPGEYQPQHF
TRBJ2-5	TRBV30	15	TRBD1	NA	TGTGCCTGGAGTGTACTGAGGGGGCCAGGGGAGACCCAGTACTTC	CAWSVLRGPGETQYF
TRBJ2-1	TRBV11-2	15	NA	NA	TGTGCCAGCAGCCGGAATAGGGACCGATCGAATGAGCAGTTCTTC	CASSRNRDRSNEQFF
TRBJ2-2	TRBV5-1	15	TRBD1	NA	TGCGCCAGCAGCTTGGAGGACAGGGCAGGAGGGGAGCTGTTTTTT	CASSLEDRAGGELFF
TRBJ2-6	TRBV19	17	NA	once	TGTGCCAGTAGTATAAGGAAGACAAACTCTGGGGCCAACGTCCTGACTTTC	CASSIRKTNSGANVLTF
TRBJ2-7	TRBV11-2	15	TRBD1	NA	TGTGCCAGCAGCTATCCGGGACAGGGGACCTACGAGCAGTACTTC	CASSYPGQGTYEQYF
TRBJ1-1	TRBV2	12	NA	NA	TGTGCCAGGGACAAAATGAACACTGAAGCTTTCTTT	CARDKMNTEAFF
TRBJ2-2	TRBV28	16	TRBD2	NA	TGTGCCAGCAGTTCCTGGACTAGCGATGACACCGGGGAGCTGTTTTTT	CASSSWTSDDTGELFF
TRBJ2-1	TRBV30	15	NA	NA	TGTGCCTGGAGTATCGGGGTAAATCGGATGGAGGAGCAGTTCTTC	CAWSIGVNRMEEQFF
TRBJ1-1	TRBV18	14	TRBD1	NA	TGTGCCAGCTCGTTGGACAGGGGACGCGCTGAAGCTTTCTTT	CASSLDRGRAEAFF
TRBJ1-5	TRBV6-4	13	NA	NA	TGTGCCAGCAGTGAACATAGCAATCAGCCCCAGCATTTT	CASSEHSNQPQHF
TRBJ1-2	TRBV27	15	NA	NA	TGTGCCAGCAGTTTATCGCGGGGGACTAACTATGGCTACACCTTC	CASSLSRGTNYGYTF
TRBJ2-3	TRBV28	14	NA	NA	TGTGCCAGCAGTTACCCAGGGAGCACAGATACGCAGTATTTT	CASSYPGSTDTQYF
TRBJ2-4	TRBV6-1	14	TRBD1	NA	TGTGCCAGCAGTGAACAAGGGACAGGGGCCGTTCAGTACTTC	CASSEQGTGAVQYF
TRBJ2-3	TRBV7-6	15	NA	NA	TGTGCCAGCAGCTTAGGGGCGCGGGGCACAGATACGCAGTATTTT	CASSLGARGTDTQYF
TRBJ1-1	TRBV7-2	15	NA	NA	TGTGCCAGCAGCTTAGTCTACAGGGTGAACACTGAAGCTTTCTTT	CASSLVYRVNTEAFF